A selection of T cell receptor beta chains follows, all from one sample in a study of blood T cell repertoires in COVID-19. Method: immunoSEQ multiplex PCR; TCRdb's copy keeps in-frame clones and lacks some. The data hold about 120,000 clones, with 87% observed a single time. Sequences were obtained from peripheral blood. The receptors shown here come from a woman between 50 and 59 years old with acute or convalescent COVID-19. Each CDR3 is given with its conserved first and last residue. The order of the fields is CDR3 DNA, CDR3 protein, clone size, V gene, D gene, J gene. D genes are given only for firm matches. A row's size may be missing; if present it is once, few, many or a size class.

CDR3 DNA: TGTGCCAGCTCACGGGGGGGGTCCTCACCCCTCCACTTT
CDR3 protein: CASSRGGSSPLHF
clone size: .
V gene: TRBV18
D gene: .
J gene: TRBJ1-6

CDR3 DNA: TGCGCCAGCAGCTTGGGGACAGGGTTTAATAATGAAAAACTGTTTTTT
CDR3 protein: CASSLGTGFNNEKLFF
clone size: .
V gene: TRBV5-1
D gene: TRBD1
J gene: TRBJ1-4

CDR3 DNA: TGTGCCAGCAGCGGTCTGTTGAACACTGAAGCTTTCTTT
CDR3 protein: CASSGLLNTEAFF
clone size: .
V gene: TRBV9
D gene: .
J gene: TRBJ1-1

CDR3 DNA: TGCGCCAGCAGCCCCCCGACAGGGATGAACACTGAAGCTTTCTTT
CDR3 protein: CASSPPTGMNTEAFF
clone size: few
V gene: TRBV5-1
D gene: TRBD1
J gene: TRBJ1-1

CDR3 DNA: TGTGCCAGCAGCTTGTCGGAGGCCAACTATGGCTACACCTTC
CDR3 protein: CASSLSEANYGYTF
clone size: .
V gene: TRBV5-8
D gene: .
J gene: TRBJ1-2

CDR3 DNA: TGTGCCAGCAGCTTGGGCGGGGGAGGAACCTACAATGAGCAGTTCTTC
CDR3 protein: CASSLGGGGTYNEQFF
clone size: .
V gene: TRBV11-3
D gene: TRBD2
J gene: TRBJ2-1

CDR3 DNA: TGTGCCAGCAGCCCCAAAGGGACAGCTAACTATGGCTACACCTTC
CDR3 protein: CASSPKGTANYGYTF
clone size: .
V gene: TRBV9
D gene: TRBD1
J gene: TRBJ1-2

CDR3 DNA: TGCGCCAGCAGCCAAGAGACAGCGACGTATTCACCCCTCCACTTT
CDR3 protein: CASSQETATYSPLHF
clone size: .
V gene: TRBV4-3
D gene: .
J gene: TRBJ1-6

CDR3 DNA: TGTGCCACCAGCAGAGCACTAGCGGGTTCCTACGAGCAGTACTTC
CDR3 protein: CATSRALAGSYEQYF
clone size: .
V gene: TRBV15
D gene: TRBD2
J gene: TRBJ2-7

CDR3 DNA: TGTGCCAGCAGCTTGGCGCAGAATAATGAAAAACTGTTTTTT
CDR3 protein: CASSLAQNNEKLFF
clone size: once
V gene: TRBV5-4
D gene: .
J gene: TRBJ1-4

CDR3 DNA: TGTGCCACCAGGATACAGGGGCAACAGACCCAGTACTTC
CDR3 protein: CATRIQGQQTQYF
clone size: .
V gene: TRBV24-1
D gene: TRBD1
J gene: TRBJ2-5

CDR3 DNA: TGTGCCAGCAGCCGGACAGGGAATGATAATTCACCCCTCCACTTT
CDR3 protein: CASSRTGNDNSPLHF
clone size: .
V gene: TRBV6-2/TRBV6-3
D gene: TRBD1
J gene: TRBJ1-6

CDR3 DNA: TGTGCCAGCAGCGGAACGAAGGGGACGCAGTATTTT
CDR3 protein: CASSGTKGTQYF
clone size: .
V gene: TRBV5-4
D gene: .
J gene: TRBJ2-3

CDR3 DNA: TGTGCCAGCAGGAAGAGGTACAATGAGCAGTTCTTC
CDR3 protein: CASRKRYNEQFF
clone size: .
V gene: TRBV7-9
D gene: .
J gene: TRBJ2-1

CDR3 DNA: TGCGCCAGCAGCCAGGACAGGGGGCCCGGGGAGCTGTTTTTT
CDR3 protein: CASSQDRGPGELFF
clone size: .
V gene: TRBV4-3
D gene: TRBD1
J gene: TRBJ2-2

CDR3 DNA: TGTGCCACCAGTGATTCCAGGGGGTACCAAGAGACCCAGTACTTC
CDR3 protein: CATSDSRGYQETQYF
clone size: .
V gene: TRBV24-1
D gene: TRBD1
J gene: TRBJ2-5

CDR3 DNA: TGTGCCTGGAGAGGACAGTACACTGAAGCTTTCTTT
CDR3 protein: CAWRGQYTEAFF
clone size: .
V gene: TRBV30
D gene: .
J gene: TRBJ1-1

CDR3 DNA: TGTGCCAGTAGGGCCGGGACAGGGGGTTCCACTGAAGCTTTCTTT
CDR3 protein: CASRAGTGGSTEAFF
clone size: .
V gene: TRBV19
D gene: TRBD1
J gene: TRBJ1-1

CDR3 DNA: TGTGCCACCCACCCCGGAGGGGTTGCCTACGAGCAGTACTTC
CDR3 protein: CATHPGGVAYEQYF
clone size: once
V gene: TRBV10-3
D gene: .
J gene: TRBJ2-7

CDR3 DNA: TGTGCCAGCAGTGTGGACAGGGCACGGGACTATGGCTACACCTTC
CDR3 protein: CASSVDRARDYGYTF
clone size: few
V gene: TRBV2
D gene: TRBD1
J gene: TRBJ1-2

CDR3 DNA: TGTGCTAGTGGTTTCGGGGGGCTGTATGGCTACACCTTC
CDR3 protein: CASGFGGLYGYTF
clone size: .
V gene: TRBV12-5
D gene: .
J gene: TRBJ1-2

CDR3 DNA: TGTGCCAGCAGCTCAGCCATTAGACTAGCGGATAGCACAGATACGCAGTATTTT
CDR3 protein: CASSSAIRLADSTDTQYF
clone size: many
V gene: TRBV5-4
D gene: TRBD2
J gene: TRBJ2-3

CDR3 DNA: TGCGCCAGCAGCCCCCCGGGACAGGGCTTTGCGGCCAAAAACATTCAGTACTTC
CDR3 protein: CASSPPGQGFAAKNIQYF
clone size: .
V gene: TRBV5-1
D gene: TRBD1
J gene: TRBJ2-4

CDR3 DNA: TGTGCCAGCAGCGTAGATGGCGGGACCTACAATGAGCAGTTCTTC
CDR3 protein: CASSVDGGTYNEQFF
clone size: .
V gene: TRBV9
D gene: .
J gene: TRBJ2-1

CDR3 DNA: TGTGCCAGCAGCTTAGTAGTTGGGACAGGGAACACTGAAGCTTTCTTT
CDR3 protein: CASSLVVGTGNTEAFF
clone size: .
V gene: TRBV7-2
D gene: TRBD1
J gene: TRBJ1-1

CDR3 DNA: TGCGCCAGCAGCCCCCGGGCGATAGCGGGAGAGGGCGAGCAGTACTTC
CDR3 protein: CASSPRAIAGEGEQYF
clone size: .
V gene: TRBV4-3
D gene: TRBD2
J gene: TRBJ2-7

CDR3 DNA: TGTGCCAGCAGCATTAAAAACAGGGGAGCCTATGGCTACACCTTC
CDR3 protein: CASSIKNRGAYGYTF
clone size: .
V gene: TRBV5-8
D gene: TRBD1
J gene: TRBJ1-2

CDR3 DNA: TGTGCCAGCAGTAGGGCAGGAAAGGAGGACACCATATATTTT
CDR3 protein: CASSRAGKEDTIYF
clone size: .
V gene: TRBV6-5
D gene: .
J gene: TRBJ1-3

CDR3 DNA: TGTGCCAGCAGTAGGGACAGGGGTCTGAACACTGAAGCTTTCTTT
CDR3 protein: CASSRDRGLNTEAFF
clone size: .
V gene: TRBV6-5
D gene: TRBD1
J gene: TRBJ1-1

CDR3 DNA: TGTGCCAGCTCAGGGACTAGCGGGGAATACGAGCAGTACTTC
CDR3 protein: CASSGTSGEYEQYF
clone size: .
V gene: TRBV18
D gene: TRBD2
J gene: TRBJ2-7

CDR3 DNA: TGTGCCAGTAGTTGGACAGGGGGTAACTATGGCTACACCTTC
CDR3 protein: CASSWTGGNYGYTF
clone size: .
V gene: TRBV19
D gene: TRBD1
J gene: TRBJ1-2

CDR3 DNA: TGTGCCAGCAGCCAGAACACCGGGGAGCTGTTTTTT
CDR3 protein: CASSQNTGELFF
clone size: few
V gene: TRBV11-3
D gene: .
J gene: TRBJ2-2

CDR3 DNA: TGTGCCAGCAGTTACACACTTGGACTAGCGGGGGGGCCCGGGCAGTACTTC
CDR3 protein: CASSYTLGLAGGPGQYF
clone size: few
V gene: TRBV6-2/TRBV6-3
D gene: TRBD2
J gene: TRBJ2-7

CDR3 DNA: TGCGCCAGCAGTGAGGGGGGGGGACACCAAGTAGCGGGACGCAATGAGCAGTTCTTC
CDR3 protein: CASSEGGGHQVAGRNEQFF
clone size: .
V gene: TRBV10-2
D gene: TRBD2
J gene: TRBJ2-1

CDR3 DNA: TGTGCCAGCAGCGTAGAGAGTACTAGCGGGCACCAAGAGACCCAGTACTTC
CDR3 protein: CASSVESTSGHQETQYF
clone size: .
V gene: TRBV9
D gene: TRBD2
J gene: TRBJ2-5

CDR3 DNA: TGTGCCAGCAGTTTTTACAGGGGCAGGGACGGGGAGCTGTTTTTT
CDR3 protein: CASSFYRGRDGELFF
clone size: .
V gene: TRBV27
D gene: TRBD1
J gene: TRBJ2-2

CDR3 DNA: TGTGCCAGCAGCATTCAGGGGATTGAGACCCAGTACTTC
CDR3 protein: CASSIQGIETQYF
clone size: few
V gene: TRBV21-1
D gene: .
J gene: TRBJ2-5

CDR3 DNA: TGTGCCAGCAGTCCACCACGAGGCGGGGGGGCGAGGTCCGAGCAGTACTTC
CDR3 protein: CASSPPRGGGARSEQYF
clone size: .
V gene: TRBV7-2
D gene: TRBD2
J gene: TRBJ2-7

CDR3 DNA: TGTGCCAGTAGTATGTTGAGTATGACTATTCACTATGGCTACACCTTC
CDR3 protein: CASSMLSMTIHYGYTF
clone size: .
V gene: TRBV19
D gene: .
J gene: TRBJ1-2

CDR3 DNA: TGTGCCAGTAGGGGGGGGCTAGCGGGAGGTCGGTCAATGGATGAGCAGTTCTTC
CDR3 protein: CASRGGLAGGRSMDEQFF
clone size: .
V gene: TRBV19
D gene: TRBD2
J gene: TRBJ2-1

CDR3 DNA: TGTGCCAGCAGCTCGACAGGGGAAAGCGTTAGCTATGGCTACACCTTC
CDR3 protein: CASSSTGESVSYGYTF
clone size: .
V gene: TRBV7-9
D gene: TRBD1
J gene: TRBJ1-2

CDR3 DNA: TGTGCCAGCACCTCCGGAGGGACAGGGGATGAAAAACTGTTTTTT
CDR3 protein: CASTSGGTGDEKLFF
clone size: .
V gene: TRBV9
D gene: TRBD1
J gene: TRBJ1-4

CDR3 DNA: TGTGCCAGCAGCCTACCGGGTCCTCTTCATCAGCCCCAGCATTTT
CDR3 protein: CASSLPGPLHQPQHF
clone size: few
V gene: TRBV11-3
D gene: .
J gene: TRBJ1-5

CDR3 DNA: TGCGCCAGCAGCTTGGGCTTGACAGGGGGTACTGAAGCTTTCTTT
CDR3 protein: CASSLGLTGGTEAFF
clone size: few
V gene: TRBV5-1
D gene: TRBD1
J gene: TRBJ1-1

CDR3 DNA: TGTGCCAGCAGCTTACGGGGGTCGGCGGAAGCTTTCTTT
CDR3 protein: CASSLRGSAEAFF
clone size: .
V gene: TRBV7-9
D gene: .
J gene: TRBJ1-1

CDR3 DNA: TGTGCCAGCAGTTCCACAGGGGTCTCGATCTGGGGGGAGACCCAGTACTTC
CDR3 protein: CASSSTGVSIWGETQYF
clone size: .
V gene: TRBV6-2/TRBV6-3
D gene: TRBD1
J gene: TRBJ2-5

CDR3 DNA: TGTGCCAGCAGCCCACCCTTCCAGGGAAACTATGGCTACACCTTC
CDR3 protein: CASSPPFQGNYGYTF
clone size: .
V gene: TRBV7-9
D gene: .
J gene: TRBJ1-2

CDR3 DNA: TGTGCCAGCAGTTTATCGGACAGGAGATACAATGAGCAGTTCTTC
CDR3 protein: CASSLSDRRYNEQFF
clone size: .
V gene: TRBV28
D gene: TRBD1
J gene: TRBJ2-1

CDR3 DNA: TGTGCCACCAGTCTCCACAATGAGCAGTTCTTC
CDR3 protein: CATSLHNEQFF
clone size: .
V gene: TRBV24-1
D gene: .
J gene: TRBJ2-1

CDR3 DNA: TGTGCCAGTAACCCACAGGACACGCATAATTCACCCCTCCACTTT
CDR3 protein: CASNPQDTHNSPLHF
clone size: many
V gene: TRBV19
D gene: .
J gene: TRBJ1-6

CDR3 DNA: TGCAGCGTTTTAGGGGACAAAGAAGAGACCCAGTACTTC
CDR3 protein: CSVLGDKEETQYF
clone size: .
V gene: TRBV29-1
D gene: .
J gene: TRBJ2-5

CDR3 DNA: TGTGCCAGCAGCAAAGGCGGGACAGGGAGCCACGAGCAGTACTTC
CDR3 protein: CASSKGGTGSHEQYF
clone size: .
V gene: TRBV11-2
D gene: TRBD1
J gene: TRBJ2-7

CDR3 DNA: TGTGCCAGCAGTTTAAGACAGAGCTCTGGAAACACCATATATTTT
CDR3 protein: CASSLRQSSGNTIYF
clone size: .
V gene: TRBV27
D gene: .
J gene: TRBJ1-3

CDR3 DNA: TGTGCCAGCAGCTTAGGCCGGGGGACCTACGAGCAGTACTTC
CDR3 protein: CASSLGRGTYEQYF
clone size: few
V gene: TRBV7-8
D gene: .
J gene: TRBJ2-7

CDR3 DNA: TGTGCCAGCAGCGCCGCTCCGGGACAGCCAGGGCCCCGCCGCTATGGCTACACCTTC
CDR3 protein: CASSAAPGQPGPRRYGYTF
clone size: once
V gene: TRBV3-1/TRBV3-2
D gene: TRBD1
J gene: TRBJ1-2